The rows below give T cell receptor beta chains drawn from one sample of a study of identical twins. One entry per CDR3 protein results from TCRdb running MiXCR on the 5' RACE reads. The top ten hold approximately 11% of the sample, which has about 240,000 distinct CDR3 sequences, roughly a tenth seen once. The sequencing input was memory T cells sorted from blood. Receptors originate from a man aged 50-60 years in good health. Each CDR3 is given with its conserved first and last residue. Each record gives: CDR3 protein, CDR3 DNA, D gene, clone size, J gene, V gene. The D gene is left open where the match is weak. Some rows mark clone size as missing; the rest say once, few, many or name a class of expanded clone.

CATSRAGLAVSSYNEQFF | TGTGCCACCAGCAGGGCGGGACTAGCGGTAAGCTCCTACAATGAGCAGTTCTTC | TRBD2 | few | TRBJ2-1 | TRBV15
CASSWSLAGGSTDTQYF | TGCGCCAGCAGCTGGTCCTTAGCGGGGGGGAGCACAGATACGCAGTATTTT | TRBD2 | many | TRBJ2-3 | TRBV5-1
CASSLSAGSGANVLTF | TGCGCCAGCAGCTTGTCAGCAGGATCTGGGGCCAACGTCCTGACTTTC | . | . | TRBJ2-6 | TRBV5-1
CATSTENSPLHF | TGTGCCACCAGTACCGAGAATTCACCCCTCCACTTT | . | many | TRBJ1-6 | TRBV15
CAWSLDSRAYEQYF | TGTGCCTGGAGTTTGGATTCCAGAGCCTACGAGCAGTACTTC | . | many | TRBJ2-7 | TRBV30
CASSQGVTGRLTGELFF | TGCGCCAGCAGCCAAGGGGTGACAGGGAGGCTCACCGGGGAGCTGTTTTTT | . | . | TRBJ2-2 | TRBV4-3
CASSELGVSYNEQFF | TGTGCCAGCAGCGAACTCGGAGTTTCCTACAATGAGCAGTTCTTC | . | . | TRBJ2-1 | TRBV7-2
CASSPDRNNEQFF | TGTGCCAGCAGCCCGGACAGAAACAATGAGCAGTTCTTC | . | . | TRBJ2-1 | TRBV5-6
CASSYRELGEQYF | TGTGCCAGCAGTTACCGGGAGTTGGGCGAGCAGTACTTC | . | few | TRBJ2-7 | TRBV12-3/TRBV12-4
CASSPNRADTQYF | TGTGCCAGCAGCCCAAACAGGGCAGATACGCAGTATTTT | . | many | TRBJ2-3 | TRBV7-6
CGLGRANEKLFF | TGTGGACTGGGACGGGCTAATGAAAAACTGTTTTTT | . | . | TRBJ1-4 | TRBV2
CASSLGGDEQYF | TGTGCCAGCAGCTTAGGTGGGGACGAGCAGTACTTC | . | many | TRBJ2-7 | TRBV7-2
CASSFPSGNEQFF | TGTGCCAGCAGCTTCCCTTCGGGCAATGAGCAGTTCTTC | . | . | TRBJ2-1 | TRBV7-2
CAINSDRAQGDTQYF | TGTGCCATCAACTCGGACAGGGCGCAAGGTGATACGCAGTATTTT | TRBD1 | many | TRBJ2-3 | TRBV10-3
CASSPGDLFAYEQYF | TGCGCCAGCAGCCCGGGGGACTTGTTTGCCTACGAGCAGTACTTC | . | many | TRBJ2-7 | TRBV5-1
CASRSGTSGFSYNEQFF | TGTGCCAGCAGATCCGGGACTAGCGGTTTCTCCTACAATGAGCAGTTCTTC | TRBD2 | . | TRBJ2-1 | TRBV6-2/TRBV6-3
CASSYGGLAGGSDTQYF | TGTGCCAGCAGTTACGGCGGACTAGCGGGAGGTTCAGATACGCAGTATTTT | TRBD2 | many | TRBJ2-3 | TRBV6-5
CASSEGLGIDTQYF | TGTGCCAGCAGTGAGGGACTAGGCATAGATACGCAGTATTTT | TRBD2 | few | TRBJ2-3 | TRBV28
CASSLVRGRFTDTQYF | TGTGCCAGCAGTCTCGTTCGGGGCCGATTCACAGATACGCAGTATTTT | . | many | TRBJ2-3 | TRBV12-3/TRBV12-4
CASVQQGPTGELFF | TGTGCCAGCGTCCAACAGGGCCCAACCGGGGAGCTGTTTTTT | . | . | TRBJ2-2 | TRBV7-2
CASSVDRGRGNTIYF | TGTGCCAGCAGCGTGGACAGGGGAAGGGGAAACACCATATATTTT | TRBD1 | few | TRBJ1-3 | TRBV7-2
CSALLGGSADTQYF | TGCAGTGCTCTTCTAGGGGGGTCGGCAGATACGCAGTATTTT | . | few | TRBJ2-3 | TRBV20-1
CASSLDLSGGTDTQYF | TGTGCCAGCAGCTTAGATCTATCGGGGGGCACAGATACGCAGTATTTT | . | few | TRBJ2-3 | TRBV11-2
CASSQGSGGAETQYF | TGTGCCAGCAGCCAAGGGAGCGGGGGGGCAGAGACCCAGTACTTC | TRBD2 | many | TRBJ2-5 | TRBV4-2
CASSLQGARTDTQYF | TGTGCCAGCAGCTTGCAGGGGGCAAGGACAGATACGCAGTATTTT | TRBD1 | many | TRBJ2-3 | TRBV7-8
CASSLDSYGAYNEQFF | TGTGCCAGCAGCTTAGATAGTTACGGGGCCTACAATGAGCAGTTCTTC | . | . | TRBJ2-1 | TRBV7-6
CASSTATDRPQHF | TGTGCCAGCAGTACGGCTACCGATCGGCCCCAGCATTTT | . | many | TRBJ1-5 | TRBV3-1
CASSLAGTGRSTEAFF | TGTGCCAGCAGCCTAGCCGGGACAGGAAGATCCACTGAAGCTTTCTTT | TRBD1 | few | TRBJ1-1 | TRBV6-1
CSASLLEYGEQFF | TGCAGTGCTAGTCTTCTAGAGTACGGTGAGCAGTTCTTC | . | few | TRBJ2-1 | TRBV20-1
CASSYSTTQETQYF | TGTGCCAGCAGTTACTCGACTACCCAAGAGACCCAGTACTTC | . | many | TRBJ2-5 | TRBV6-2/TRBV6-3
CSARALSGVQTQYF | TGCAGTGCTAGAGCTCTTAGCGGGGTACAGACCCAGTACTTC | TRBD2 | few | TRBJ2-5 | TRBV20-1
CASSPLVSWDGETQYF | TGTGCCAGCTCACCACTCGTATCCTGGGACGGAGAGACCCAGTACTTC | . | few | TRBJ2-5 | TRBV18
CASSFTVYNEQFF | TGTGCCAGCAGCTTCACAGTATACAATGAGCAGTTCTTC | . | . | TRBJ2-1 | TRBV5-6
CASSWGLAGMSYEQYF | TGCGCCAGCAGCTGGGGACTAGCGGGAATGTCCTACGAGCAGTACTTC | TRBD2 | few | TRBJ2-7 | TRBV5-1
CSVEGGLNTEAFF | TGCAGCGTTGAGGGAGGGCTGAACACTGAAGCTTTCTTT | . | many | TRBJ1-1 | TRBV29-1
CASSLQGPDYGYTF | TGCGCCAGCAGCTTACAGGGGCCTGACTATGGCTACACCTTC | TRBD1 | many | TRBJ1-2 | TRBV5-1
CASSSAYEQYF | TGTGCCAGCAGCTCCGCCTACGAGCAGTACTTC | . | many | TRBJ2-7 | TRBV7-2
CASSSGGMGTGELFF | TGTGCCAGCAGCTCGGGAGGGATGGGCACCGGGGAGCTGTTTTTT | TRBD2 | many | TRBJ2-2 | TRBV12-3/TRBV12-4
CSVTVHSYEQYF | TGCAGCGTAACAGTCCACTCCTACGAGCAGTACTTC | . | . | TRBJ2-7 | TRBV29-1
CASTYSGRLYEQYF | TGTGCCAGCACCTACTCGGGACGGCTCTACGAGCAGTACTTC | . | . | TRBJ2-7 | TRBV11-2
CASSLGDGIYEQYF | TGCGCCAGCAGCTTGGGGGACGGAATCTACGAGCAGTACTTC | . | few | TRBJ2-7 | TRBV5-1
CASSYFAVLAPGGVCEKLFF | TGTGCCAGCAGTTACTTCGCCGTTCTGGCCCCCGGGGGCGTATGTGAAAAACTGTTTTTT | . | few | TRBJ1-4 | TRBV6-2/TRBV6-3
CASSRGLAGANEQFF | TGTGCCAGCAGCAGGGGACTAGCGGGAGCTAATGAGCAGTTCTTC | TRBD2 | . | TRBJ2-1 | TRBV7-2
CSVGGVVSGETQYF | TGCAGCGTCGGGGGAGTGGTTTCGGGAGAGACCCAGTACTTC | . | many | TRBJ2-5 | TRBV29-1
CASRGTRGRGGEAFF | TGTGCCAGCAGGGGGACACGCGGCAGGGGCGGTGAAGCTTTCTTT | . | many | TRBJ1-1 | TRBV3-1
CASSRQGRSTEAFF | TGCGCCAGCAGCCGACAGGGAAGGAGCACTGAAGCTTTCTTT | TRBD1 | many | TRBJ1-1 | TRBV5-1
CATSLGASSGEQYF | TGTGCCACCAGCCTAGGGGCTTCAAGTGGCGAGCAGTACTTC | . | many | TRBJ2-7 | TRBV7-6
CASSLRPPGLAGVASTDTQYF | TGTGCCAGCAGTTTACGCCCCCCGGGACTAGCGGGGGTAGCTAGCACAGATACGCAGTATTTT | TRBD2 | many | TRBJ2-3 | TRBV27
CSASSRPRAEAFF | TGCAGTGCTAGTTCCAGGCCCAGGGCTGAAGCTTTCTTT | . | many | TRBJ1-1 | TRBV20-1
CASSLYRQETQYF | TGCGCCAGCAGCTTGTACCGTCAAGAGACCCAGTACTTC | . | many | TRBJ2-5 | TRBV5-1
CASSYSPKGELFF | TGTGCCAGCAGCTACTCTCCGAAAGGGGAGCTGTTTTTT | . | . | TRBJ2-2 | TRBV3-1